The 8 T cell receptor beta chains listed next were all sequenced from one sample in a study of Ad26.COV2.S vaccination and SARS-CoV-2 variants. Sequencing was performed with immunoSEQ multiplex PCR; in TCRdb, only in-frame clones are kept and a portion is missing. The data contain around 340,000 clones, roughly 89% of them singletons. Treatment here: around 19 received Ad26.COV2.S at low or high dose, single or two shots; roughly five received placebo; per-sample allocation not given. Specimens were obtained on day 63 following the first vaccine or placebo injection. This sample comprised peripheral blood, obtained in a trial of Ad26.COV2.S vaccine versus placebo. The receptors originated from a person aged 18 to 59 who received the Ad26.COV2.S COVID-19 vaccine or a placebo.

This chain links TRBV29-1 with TRBJ2-5; 11 positions match TRBD2. The junction had 6 bases not matched to a gene; V was cut back by 5 bases and J by 4 bases. Germline V gives CDR1 SQVTM, CDR2 ANQGSEA. The CDR3 length is 14 residues. DNA of the CDR3: TGCAGCGTTAGTAGCGGGAGGGCCTCAGAGACCCAGTACTTC. It codes for CSVSSGRASETQYF.

Note on this clone: Since no conserved phenylalanine or tryptophan closes the CDR3, a read error is the likely cause. Because the CDR3's place on the DNA is in doubt, the DNA is left out and the CDR3 is given as listed by TCRdb. V usage is TRBV28 and J usage is TRBJ2-7; the table's D call, TRBD2, was not checked against the DNA. The CDR3 is 11 residues long, counting both termini. Germline CDR1 reads MDHEN; CDR2 reads SYDVKM. Here the CDR3 reads CASSSRTDWSL.

This sequence joins TRBV7-9 and TRBJ2-3; the match to TRBD1 covers 8 bases. The germline V gene encodes CDR1 SEHNR and CDR2 FQNEAQ (reference sequence). The CDR3 has 17 amino acids. The J segment lost 4 bases and the V segment lost 1 base, leaving 10 bases of the junction unmatched. CDR3 amino acids: CASSLGGADREADTQYF. CDR3 in DNA: TGTGCCAGCAGCTTAGGGGGGGCGGACAGGGAGGCAGATACGCAGTATTTT.

The chain uses TRBV19 and TRBJ2-7, with D possibly TRBD2 on 6 matching bases. The CDR3 has 14 residues. Per germline, CDR1 LNHDA and CDR2 SQIVND (reference sequence). The germline V and J ends were trimmed by 5 bases and 6 bases, with 17 bases remaining between them. The DNA of the CDR3 is TGTGCCAGTAGTCCGTTCGGGGGTGGGTCCGAGCAGTACTTC. Protein sequence: CASSPFGGGSEQYF.

This clone was detected once. The chain recombines TRBV5-1 with TRBJ1-1; 9 nucleotides match TRBD1. CDR1 and CDR2 (germline): SGHRS, YFSETQ. V shed 3 bases, J shed 7 bases, and the junction held 10 bases outside the gene matches. The CDR3 loop spans 15 amino acids. The CDR3 protein is CASSWGTGKVGEAFF. The CDR3 DNA follows: TGCGCCAGCAGCTGGGGGACAGGGAAAGTCGGTGAAGCTTTCTTT. Filled out from reference TRBV5-1 and TRBJ1-1, the complete variable domain reads KAGVTQTPRYLIKTRGQQVTLSCSPISGHRSVSWYQQTPGQGLQFLFEYFSETQRNKGNFPGRFSGRQFSNSRSEMNVSTLELGDSALYLCASSWGTGKVGEAFFGQGTRLTVV.

The chain has TRBV28 and TRBJ1-5; D gene ambiguous. Trimming pared 6 bases from V and 11 bases from J, leaving 14 bases between. The CDR3 covers 12 residues. CDR1 and CDR2 (germline): MDHEN, SYDVKM. The CDR3 DNA follows: TGTGCCAGCAGCCCCCCCCTTAGGGCCCAGCATTTT. Its protein product is CASSPPLRAQHF.

The V and J genes are TRBV28 and TRBJ2-3; D remains ambiguous. V lost 4 bases and J lost 2, with 19 bases in between. CDR3 size: 17 residues. Looked up from germline, CDR1 is MDHEN and CDR2 is SYDVKM. The CDR3 protein is CASSSGGVTKFTDTQYF. The CDR3 bases are TGTGCCAGCAGTTCGGGTGGCGTCACGAAATTCACAGATACGCAGTATTTT. Full variable domain (outside the CDR3, taken from reference TRBV28 and TRBJ2-3): DVKVTQSSRYLVKRTGEKVFLECVQDMDHENMFWYRQDPGLGLRLIYFSYDVKMKEKGDIPEGYSVSREKKERFSLILESASTNQTSMYLCASSSGGVTKFTDTQYFGPGTRLTVL.

This chain connects TRBV7-2 to TRBJ1-1, with a possible D match to TRBD1 (5 bases). In germline, CDR1 is SGHTA, CDR2 FQGNSA. CDR3 length: 14 residues. V was clipped by 1 base and J by 5 bases, with 11 bases between them. The CDR3 loop is CASSLGAPGTEAFF. The CDR3 DNA reads TGTGCCAGCAGCTTAGGCGCTCCAGGGACTGAAGCTTTCTTT.